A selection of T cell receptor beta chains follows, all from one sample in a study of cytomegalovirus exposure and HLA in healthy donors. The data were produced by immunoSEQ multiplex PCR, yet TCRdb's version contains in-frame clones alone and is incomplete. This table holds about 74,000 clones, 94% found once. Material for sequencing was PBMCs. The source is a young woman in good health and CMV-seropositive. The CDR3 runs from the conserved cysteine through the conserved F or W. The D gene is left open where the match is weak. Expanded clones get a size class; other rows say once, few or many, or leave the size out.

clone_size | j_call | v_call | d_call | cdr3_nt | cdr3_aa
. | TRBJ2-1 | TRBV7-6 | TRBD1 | TGTGCCAGCAGCTTAGCCGCAGGGGGCTACAATGAGCAGTTCTTC | CASSLAAGGYNEQFF
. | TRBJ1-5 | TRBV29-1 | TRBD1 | TGCAGCGCCGGACAGGATGCTCAGCCCCAGCATTTT | CSAGQDAQPQHF
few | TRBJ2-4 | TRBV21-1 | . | TGTGCCAGCAGCAAAAGGCTAGCGAGGGCCAAAAACATTCAGTACTTC | CASSKRLARAKNIQYF
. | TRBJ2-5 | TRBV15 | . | TGTGCCACCAGCAGAGATCTGAAGGGGGAGACCCAGTACTTC | CATSRDLKGETQYF
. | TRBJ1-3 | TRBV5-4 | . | TGTGCCAGCAGCCTTGTGGGCTACTCTGGAAACACCATATATTTT | CASSLVGYSGNTIYF
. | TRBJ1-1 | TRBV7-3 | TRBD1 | TGTGCCAGCAGCTCAAGAGGGACAGGGCTGAACACTGAAGCTTTCTTT | CASSSRGTGLNTEAFF
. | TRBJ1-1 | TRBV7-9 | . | TGTGCCAGCAGCTTAGGAGTAAAGACTGAAGCTTTCTTT | CASSLGVKTEAFF
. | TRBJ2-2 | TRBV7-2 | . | TGTGCCAGCAGGACAGCAGGCCCCGGGGAGCTGTTTTTT | CASRTAGPGELFF
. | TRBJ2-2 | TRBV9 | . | TGTGCCAGCAGCGTAGATGCCCCAGTGGACACCGGGGAGCTGTTTTTT | CASSVDAPVDTGELFF
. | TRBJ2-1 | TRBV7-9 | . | TGTGCCAGCAGCTTAGAAGAGCGGTGGAGCTCCTACAATGAGCAGTTCTTC | CASSLEERWSSYNEQFF
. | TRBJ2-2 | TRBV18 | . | TGTGCCAGCTCACCGTCAAGGGGCGAAACGAACACCGGGGAGCTGTTTTTT | CASSPSRGETNTGELFF
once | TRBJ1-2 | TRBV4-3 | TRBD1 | TGCGCCAGCAGCCAAGCGGGGGACAGCAAGAACTATGGCTACACCTTC | CASSQAGDSKNYGYTF
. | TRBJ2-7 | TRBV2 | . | TGTGCCAGCAGTGGCCCAAGCGGAGAGCAGTACTTC | CASSGPSGEQYF
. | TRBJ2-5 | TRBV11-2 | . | TGTGCCAGCAGCTTAGGAACAAAAGAGACCCAGTACTTC | CASSLGTKETQYF